What follows are 5 T cell receptor beta chains derived from one specimen sequenced in a study of shared clonotypes between healthy human individuals. Terminally differentiated effector memory CD45RA+ cells were excluded by CCR7 positive selection of CD45RO-negative cells. TCRdb's table, derived via immunoSEQ multiplex PCR, lists solely in-frame clones and lacks some. The table records approximately 2,200,000 clones, 85% to 95% of them present only once. Sequencing was performed on naive CD8+ T cells from PBMCs. Receptor source: a man between 18 and 29 years old in good health. Some clones in this sample may be carry-over from other donors' samples.

The chain recombines TRBV27 with TRBJ1-2; D is unclear. Germline V gene data show CDR1 as MNHEY and CDR2 as SMNVEV (reference sequence). The V gene lost 3 bases and the J gene lost 2 bases, with 7 bases spanning the gap. The CDR3 consists of 13 residues. The CDR3 sequence is CASSFAPNYGYTF. DNA of the CDR3: TGTGCCAGCAGTTTCGCGCCGAACTATGGCTACACCTTC.

The V and J genes are TRBV7-3 and TRBJ2-5; TRBD1 agrees at 9 bases. Germline-derived CDR1 and CDR2 are SGHTA and FQGTGA. V trimming: 10 bases; J trimming: 4 bases; junction bases outside the gene matches: 10. This CDR3 has 14 amino acids. CDR3 region: CANQPGQGIETQYF. CDR3 bases: TGTGCCAACCAGCCGGGACAGGGCATAGAGACCCAGTACTTC. The complete variable domain, with remaining parts taken from reference TRBV7-3 and TRBJ2-5, reads GAGVSQTPSNKVTEKGKYVELRCDPISGHTALYWYRQSLGQGPEFLIYFQGTGAADDSGLPNDRFFAVRPEGSVSTLKIQRTERGDSAVYLCANQPGQGIETQYFGPGTRLLVL.

This sequence joins TRBV11-2 and TRBJ2-4, with D perhaps being TRBD1 or TRBD2 (6 bases each). The CDR3 is 17 residues long. Germline values: CDR1 SGHAT, CDR2 FQNNGV. CDR3 sequence: CVPHLARGQKAKNIQYF. The CDR3 nucleotides read TGTGTTCCCCACCTGGCCCGGGGGCAGAAAGCCAAAAACATTCAGTACTTC.

For the CDR3, the DNA is TGTGCCAGCAGTTTAGGGACAGGCGGACGGGGAGATACGCAGTATTTT. Encoded protein: CASSLGTGGRGDTQYF. This rearrangement joins TRBV28 to TRBJ2-3; 8 bases align to TRBD1. This CDR3 spans 16 amino acids. V shed 2 bases and J 5 bases; nucleotides not matched to a gene: 9. CDR1 is MDHEN, CDR2 SYDVKM, per germline.

The genes are TRBV2 and TRBJ2-1; 7 bases fit TRBD2. The CDR3 extends over 16 amino acids. From germline, CDR1 is SNHLY and CDR2 FYNNEI. The V and J ends lost 2 bases and 8 bases, in that order; junction bases with no gene match: 12. The CDR3 loop reads CASSERPSGPWDEQFF. The CDR3 nucleotides are TGTGCCAGCAGTGAAAGGCCTAGCGGCCCTTGGGATGAGCAGTTCTTC.